This TCR beta chain was obtained from a study of shared clonotypes between healthy human individuals. Across the study: Researchers assigned three CD4 naive, three CD4 memory, two CD8 naive and one CD8 memory plate to each donor.

This CDR3 is built from 17 residues. V lost 4 bases to trimming and J lost 2 bases; unmatched junction nucleotides: 11. Germline-derived CDR1 and CDR2 are LGHNA and YSLEER. As for this clone: Its antigen is currently unknown.

The assay was immunoSEQ multiplex PCR, and TCRdb's table has in-frame clones only and misses some. This sample has 800,000 to 1,200,000 clones, with around 78% found just once. Study-wide results and limits: The study found about 5% of naive CD4 clonotypes shared across a handful of donors. Apart from blood, nothing was sampled; tissue repertoires likely differ.

The receptor was isolated from a man aged 18 to 29 in good health. Some clones in this sample may be carry-over from other donors' samples. Specimen: memory CD4+ T cells from PBMCs. Described subset: CD45RA-negative fraction. The gene calls are TRBV4-3 and TRBJ2-7; TRBD1 agrees at 10 bases. Here the CDR3 DNA reads TGCGCCAGCAGCCGAGCGGTGGGGACAGGGGACACCTACGAGCAGTACTTC. Residues: CASSRAVGTGDTYEQYF.